This entry lists 4 T cell receptor beta chains sequenced from one sample in a study of shared clonotypes between healthy human individuals. Measured with immunoSEQ multiplex PCR; TCRdb has only the in-frame clones, and not every one. This sample has some 1,400,000 clones, with about 96% found just once. Sequenced input: naive CD4+ T cells sorted from blood. Subset described: CD45RA+ positively selected. The receptor source for this set is a man aged 25 to 40 in good health.

The CDR3: CASKASPYEQYF. CDR3 DNA: TGTGCCAGCAAGGCTAGCCCCTACGAGCAGTACTTC. The chain has TRBV2 and TRBJ2-7, with D possibly TRBD2 on 5 matching bases. Deletions cut 7 bases from V and 2 bases from J, with 9 bases between. The CDR3 length is 12 residues. Germline CDR1 and CDR2: SNHLY and FYNNEI.

This chain links TRBV18 with TRBJ1-4; 8 bases match TRBD1. The CDR3 contains 15 residues. With V trimmed by 3 bases and J by 3 bases, 3 bases remained unmatched. Germline values: CDR1 KGHSH, CDR2 LQKENI. The CDR3 loop reads CASSPPGQANEKLFF. The CDR3, as DNA: TGTGCCAGCTCACCTCCGGGACAGGCTAATGAAAAACTGTTTTTT.

The rearrangement links TRBV18 to TRBJ1-1; possibly TRBD1 for D (6 bases). The V gene lost 6 bases and the J gene lost 1 base, with 12 bases spanning the gap. Germline assignment: CDR1 KGHSH and CDR2 LQKENI. CDR3 size: 14 residues. The CDR3 sequence is CASSQDRRNTEAFF. In DNA, the CDR3 is TGTGCCAGCTCCCAAGACAGGAGGAACACTGAAGCTTTCTTT.

The chain links TRBV10-3 to TRBJ1-3; TRBD1 might be the D (5 bases). The CDR3 has 13 residues. Germline assignment: CDR1 ENHRY and CDR2 SYGVKD. V was trimmed by 9 bases and J by 0 bases, leaving 9 bases between them. DNA of the CDR3: TGTGCCATTAGGGACCGCTCTGGAAACACCATATATTTT. It specifies CAIRDRSGNTIYF.